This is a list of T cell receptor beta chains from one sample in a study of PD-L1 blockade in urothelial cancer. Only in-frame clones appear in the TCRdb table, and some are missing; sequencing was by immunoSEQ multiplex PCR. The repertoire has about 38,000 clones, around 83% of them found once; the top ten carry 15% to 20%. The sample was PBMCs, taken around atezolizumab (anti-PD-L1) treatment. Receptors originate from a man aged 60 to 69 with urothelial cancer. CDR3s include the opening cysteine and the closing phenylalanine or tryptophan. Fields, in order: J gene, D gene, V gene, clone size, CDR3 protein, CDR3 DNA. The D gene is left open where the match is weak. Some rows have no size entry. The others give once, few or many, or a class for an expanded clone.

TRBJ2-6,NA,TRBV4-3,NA,CASSQEEGLDSGANVLTF,TGCGCCAGCAGCCAAGAGGAGGGGCTAGACTCTGGGGCCAACGTCCTGACTTTC
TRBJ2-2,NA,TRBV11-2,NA,CASSLDPRAFGELFF,TGTGCCAGCAGCTTAGACCCAAGAGCGTTCGGGGAGCTGTTTTTT
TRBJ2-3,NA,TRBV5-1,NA,CASSSDSLGQYF,TGCGCCAGCAGCTCGGACAGCCTAGGGCAGTATTTT
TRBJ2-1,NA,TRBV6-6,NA,CASSHYSHNEQFF,TGTGCCAGCAGTCACTACAGCCACAATGAGCAGTTCTTC
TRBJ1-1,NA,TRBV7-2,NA,CASSLGAENTEAFF,TGTGCCAGCAGCTTAGGGGCAGAGAACACTGAAGCTTTCTTT
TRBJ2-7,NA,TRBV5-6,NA,CASSGTGTPYEQYF,TGTGCCAGCAGCGGAACCGGGACACCCTACGAGCAGTACTTC
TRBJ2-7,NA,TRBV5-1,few,CASGSPGGLEQYF,TGCGCCAGCGGGAGTCCCGGAGGGCTCGAGCAGTACTTC
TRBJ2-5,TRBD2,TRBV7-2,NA,CASSAGLAGRETQYF,TGTGCCAGCAGCGCGGGACTAGCGGGTCGGGAGACCCAGTACTTC
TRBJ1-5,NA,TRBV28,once,CASKPGRGPGGNQPQHF,TGTGCCAGCAAGCCCGGCAGAGGGCCCGGGGGCAATCAGCCCCAGCATTTT
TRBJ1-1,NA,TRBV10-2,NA,CASSLPGANTEAFF,TGCGCCAGCAGCCTCCCGGGAGCAAACACTGAAGCTTTCTTT
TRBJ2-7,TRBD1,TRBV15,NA,CASGRGPYEQYF,TGTGCCAGCGGCAGGGGGCCTTACGAGCAGTACTTC
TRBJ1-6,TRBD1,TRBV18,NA,CASSPEEEQGANSPLHF,TGTGCCAGCTCACCCGAAGAAGAACAGGGGGCAAATTCACCCCTCCACTTT
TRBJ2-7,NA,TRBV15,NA,CATSRGSLSSPRDNEQYF,TGTGCCACCAGCAGAGGGAGCTTGTCGAGCCCCAGGGACAACGAGCAGTACTTC
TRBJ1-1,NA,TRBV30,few,CAWSSRGMAEAFF,TGTGCCTGGAGTTCAAGGGGGATGGCTGAAGCTTTCTTT
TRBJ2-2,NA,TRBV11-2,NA,CASTLGSTGELFF,TGTGCCAGCACCCTAGGGAGTACCGGGGAGCTGTTTTTT
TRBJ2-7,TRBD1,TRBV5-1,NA,CASSLERTGVTYEQYF,TGCGCCAGCAGCTTGGAGCGGACAGGGGTCACCTACGAGCAGTACTTC
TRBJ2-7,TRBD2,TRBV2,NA,CASRGTSGAYEQYF,TGTGCCAGCAGGGGGACTAGCGGGGCCTACGAGCAGTACTTC
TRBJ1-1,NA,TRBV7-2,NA,CASSLWRQNTEAFF,TGTGCCAGCAGCTTATGGCGGCAGAACACTGAAGCTTTCTTT
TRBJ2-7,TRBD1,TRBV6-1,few,CASSQGDEQYF,TGTGCCAGCAGCCAGGGGGACGAGCAGTACTTC
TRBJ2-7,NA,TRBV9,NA,CASSPQGGRYEQYF,TGTGCCAGCAGCCCACAGGGAGGGAGGTACGAGCAGTACTTC